The 13 T cell receptor beta chains listed next were all sequenced from one sample in a study of shared clonotypes between healthy human individuals. Selected positively for CCR7 and CD45RO-negative, naive CD8 cells excluded terminally differentiated effector memory CD45RA+ cells. Sequencing was performed with immunoSEQ multiplex PCR; in TCRdb, only in-frame clones are kept and a portion is missing. The sample has roughly 1,800,000 clones, 85% to 95% seen once. What was sequenced was naive CD8+ T cells sorted from blood. Receptors originate from a man aged 18 to 29 in good health.

This sequence joins TRBV4-1 and TRBJ2-7, with 9 bases identical to TRBD1. Trimming removed 1 base from V and 3 bases from J; junction bases left unmatched: 7. The CDR3 runs 16 residues. The germline CDR1 and CDR2 sequences are MGHRA and YSYEKL. The DNA of the CDR3 is TGCGCCAGCAGCCAAGGAAGGGGGACAGGGTTCTACGAGCAGTACTTC. It encodes CASSQGRGTGFYEQYF.

The V call is TRBV28, the J call TRBJ1-2; 9 nucleotides match TRBD1. V trimming: 3 bases; J trimming: 3 bases; junction bases outside the gene matches: 5. CDR1 MDHEN and CDR2 SYDVKM come from the germline V gene. This CDR3 region has 15 residues. The CDR3 coding sequence is TGTGCCAGCAGTTTCCCACAGGGGGCCTACTATGGCTACACCTTC. This sequence encodes CASSFPQGAYYGYTF.

This chain connects TRBV4-2 to TRBJ2-7, with D perhaps TRBD2 (5 bases). Per germline, CDR1 LGHNA and CDR2 YNFKEQ. The CDR3 is 15 amino acids. The V end was cut by 0 bases, the J end by 5 bases, with 14 bases between. The CDR3 DNA reads TGTGCCAGCAGCCAAGAGGAGGTAAAGGGCCACGAGCAGTACTTC. Translation gives CASSQEEVKGHEQYF.

CDR3 DNA: TGTGCCAGCAGTCCCAGGGGGGGTAAAGCCCAGCATTTT. Encoded protein: CASSPRGGKAQHF. The chain links TRBV27 to TRBJ1-5; TRBD1 matches 7 bases. The CDR3 has 13 amino acids. CDR1 and CDR2 (germline): MNHEY, SMNVEV (reference sequence). Trimming cost V 5 bases and J 11 bases; bases outside gene matches: 9.

V gene TRBV7-6 combines with J gene TRBJ1-3; 8 bases line up with TRBD1. Germline assignment: CDR1 SGHVS and CDR2 FNYEAQ. After removal of 3 bases from V and 0 bases from J, the junction contained 7 bases not matched to a gene. The CDR3 contains 17 residues. As DNA, the CDR3 is TGTGCCAGCAGCTTCCTGACAGGGGAAAGCTCTGGAAACACCATATATTTT. It codes for CASSFLTGESSGNTIYF. Combining the CDR3 with reference TRBV7-6 and TRBJ1-3 gives the whole variable domain GAGVSQSPRYKVTKRGQDVALRCDPISGHVSLYWYRQALGQGPEFLTYFNYEAQQDKSGLPNDRFSAERPEGSISTLTIQRTEQRDSAMYRCASSFLTGESSGNTIYFGEGSWLTVV.

The chain carries TRBV11-2 and TRBJ2-7; the match to TRBD2 covers 7 bases. The V and J ends lost 3 bases and 0 bases, in that order; junction bases with no gene match: 5. The V gene's germline CDR1 is SGHAT and CDR2 FQNNGV. The CDR3 is 15 amino acids. The CDR3 region is CASSFFAGDSYEQYF. DNA for the CDR3: TGTGCCAGCAGCTTCTTCGCGGGAGACTCCTACGAGCAGTACTTC.

The chain joins TRBV7-2 to TRBJ2-7, with 12 bases fitting TRBD2. Germline CDR1 reads SGHTA; CDR2 reads FQGNSA. The CDR3 covers 14 residues. V lost 4 bases and J lost 6; bases outside the gene matches: 4. The CDR3 spells CASSSPGLAGEQYF. The CDR3 bases are TGTGCCAGCAGCTCACCGGGACTAGCGGGCGAGCAGTACTTC.

The chain carries TRBV4-3 and TRBJ2-3; D not resolved. Germline-derived CDR1 and CDR2 are LGHNA and YSLEER. V was pared by 0 bases and J by 1 base, with 8 bases between. This CDR3 has 15 amino acids. The CDR3 sequence: CASSQDRRGTDTQYF. The CDR3 bases are TGCGCCAGCAGCCAAGATAGAAGGGGCACAGATACGCAGTATTTT.

A note on this clone: The sample has other DNA sequences that encode this CDR3 too. The rearrangement links TRBV9 to TRBJ1-6; no reliable D call. This CDR3 is built from 13 residues. The germline gives CDR1 SGDLS, CDR2 YYNGEE. V was trimmed by 2 bases and J by 7 bases, leaving 7 bases between them. The CDR3 DNA sequence: TGTGCCAGCAGCGTGGTCGAAAATTCACCCCTCCACTTT. Translation gives CASSVVENSPLHF.

The rearrangement links TRBV5-4 to TRBJ1-3, with D possibly matching TRBD1 (5 bases). The CDR3 contains 15 residues. From germline, CDR1 is SGHNT and CDR2 YYREEE (reference sequence). Trimming cost V 0 bases and J 0 bases, with 7 bases left between them. The chain's CDR3 is CASSLEGFSGNTIYF. CDR3 sequence (DNA): TGTGCCAGCAGCTTGGAGGGGTTCTCTGGAAACACCATATATTTT.

This sequence joins TRBV2 and TRBJ2-5; D possibly corresponds to TRBD2 (6 bases). The V end lost 8 bases, the J end lost 3 bases, and 13 bases lay between the germline ends. Germline loops: CDR1 SNHLY, CDR2 FYNNEI. The CDR3 totals 13 residues. The CDR3 here is CASGLGGEETQYF. CDR3 in DNA: TGTGCCAGCGGACTGGGGGGAGAAGAGACCCAGTACTTC.

V and J are TRBV4-1 and TRBJ2-7; 9 bases fit TRBD1. In germline, CDR1 is MGHRA, CDR2 YSYEKL. The CDR3 length is 16 residues. J gave up 2 bases and V 3 bases, and 8 bases lay outside the gene matches. Here the CDR3 reads CASSQRSGQGAYEQYF. CDR3 DNA: TGCGCCAGCAGCCAGCGGTCGGGACAGGGAGCCTACGAGCAGTACTTC.

The chain joins TRBV27 to TRBJ2-3; D remains ambiguous. Germline V gives CDR1 MNHEY, CDR2 SMNVEV (reference sequence). The V and J ends lost 2 bases and 4 bases respectively, with 10 bases between them. The CDR3 is 14 amino acids. The CDR3 DNA follows: TGTGCCAGCAGTTTAGGTGTCGACTCAGATACGCAGTATTTT. Residues: CASSLGVDSDTQYF.